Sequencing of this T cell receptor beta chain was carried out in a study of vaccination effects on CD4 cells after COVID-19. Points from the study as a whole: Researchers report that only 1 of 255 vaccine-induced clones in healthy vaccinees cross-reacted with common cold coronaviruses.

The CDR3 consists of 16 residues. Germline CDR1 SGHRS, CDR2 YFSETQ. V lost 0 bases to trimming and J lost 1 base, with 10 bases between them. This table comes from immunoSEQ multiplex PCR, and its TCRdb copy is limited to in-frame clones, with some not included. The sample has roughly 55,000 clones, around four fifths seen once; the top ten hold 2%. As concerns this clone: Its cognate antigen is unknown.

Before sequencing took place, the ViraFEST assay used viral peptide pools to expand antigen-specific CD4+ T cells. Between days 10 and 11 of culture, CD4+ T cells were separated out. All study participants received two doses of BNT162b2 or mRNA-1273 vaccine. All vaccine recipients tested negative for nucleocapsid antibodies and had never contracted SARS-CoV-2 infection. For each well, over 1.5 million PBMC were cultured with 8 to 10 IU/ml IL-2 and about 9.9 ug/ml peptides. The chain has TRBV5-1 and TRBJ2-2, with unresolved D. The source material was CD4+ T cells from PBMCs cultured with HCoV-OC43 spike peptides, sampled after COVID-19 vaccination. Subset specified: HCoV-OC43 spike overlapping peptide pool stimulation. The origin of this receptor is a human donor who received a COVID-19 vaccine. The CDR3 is CASSLVAGVNTGELFF. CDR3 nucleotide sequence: TGCGCCAGCAGCTTGGTAGCAGGAGTGAACACCGGGGAGCTGTTTTTT. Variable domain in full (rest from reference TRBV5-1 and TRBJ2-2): KAGVTQTPRYLIKTRGQQVTLSCSPISGHRSVSWYQQTPGQGLQFLFEYFSETQRNKGNFPGRFSGRQFSNSRSEMNVSTLELGDSALYLCASSLVAGVNTGELFFGEGSRLTVL.